This T cell receptor (beta chain) was found in a study of T cell responses to AZD1222 COVID-19 vaccine (dated by TCRdb to the early 2020s). A note on the overall study: TCR sequencing was performed for 230 to 250 trial participants, of whom approximately 200 were given two doses of AZD1222 and about 25 were given two doses of MenACWY control vaccine. Trial participants were enrolled by age into subgroups of 18-55, 56-69 and 70-plus years, and approximately 150, 30 and 60 TCR-sequenced participants, respectively, were included in these subgroups.

CDR1 and CDR2 were assigned from the germline V gene (reference sequence) as DFQATT and SNEGSKA. Cut back by 3 bases and 1 base, the V and J ends lie 6 bases apart. Inclusive of the bounding cysteine and phenylalanine, the CDR3 is 12 residues long. Only CDR3 DNA is held: 36 bases, read in frame from base 1. Points on this clone: The clone's antigen remains unknown. The record has no base qualities; no much larger clone is one base away.

The sample's time point label, in plain terms: baseline before first vaccination. Explained via the paper, the treatment or condition label denotes: meningococcal conjugate vaccine given as trial control. The vaccinee samples were drawn from two UK trials, COV001 and COV002, one of which was a single-blind randomized controlled phase 2/3 trial testing AZD1222 (ChAdOx1 nCoV-19) in healthy adults. Trial participant PBMC samples were collected at day 0 and day 28 after the second dose for TCRbeta chain sequencing. The CDR3 regions of human TCRbeta chains were subjected to immunosequencing. Under the source paper's analysis protocol: Repertoire TCRs were checked for matches against a reference library of SARS-CoV-2-specific TCRs that had been generated using the MIRA antigen-specificity platform. Breadth was defined as the fraction of unique TCRs that were SARS-CoV-2-associated, and depth was defined as the fraction of total T cells that were SARS-CoV-2-associated. Using the MIRA data, each spike-specific TCR was assigned both to the spike region to which the TCR was reactive and to a CD4 or CD8 class. Log10-transformed breadth and depth values were compared by one-way ANOVA with Sidak's multiple comparisons tests. The source is immuneACCESS, and TCRdb retained only in-frame sequences with V and J called. Part of the clones is not carried over; for the studies checked, unresolved V genes explain less than half of this, and the remainder is unexplained. The DNA was the basis for D and trimming; V, J and clone size are from that table. For this sample there are some 200,000 clones; roughly 91% appear just once. The ten largest clones capture roughly 1% of the sample.

Results and caveats for the whole study, not just this receptor: Only a handful of AZD1222 recipients were SARS-CoV-2 seropositive at baseline, limiting conclusions about previously exposed vaccinees. The vaccine-associated CD4 TCRs covered the entire spike protein, and the dominant responses fell in regions 160-218 and 743-854. A significant rise in spike-specific TCR breadth and depth was observed after two AZD1222 doses relative to day 0 and relative to MenACWY recipients. Participants were mostly white British, with more females than males. The authors suggested clonal diversity may have been underestimated. Because no samples from the day 14 peak response were available, repertoires could be characterized only after the peak T cell response. The 56-69-year group was small, and its depth increase did not reach significance, likely because of low power. Reportedly, close to half of the unique spike-specific TCRs recognized epitopes lying outside the regions that are mutated in the B.1.351 and B.1.1.7 variants.

The sequence is built from TRBV20-1 and TRBJ2-5, with the D gene uncertain. The TCR originated in an adult in good health. The source was peripheral blood, collected on day 0 of MenACWY control vaccination. The CDR3 region has the sequence CSASPAQETQYF. The sequenced DNA: TGCAGTGCTAGTCCGGCCCAAGAGACCCAGTACTTC.